The T cell receptor (beta chain) described here comes from a study of cytomegalovirus exposure and HLA in healthy donors. PCR was performed using 60 Vbeta and 13 Jbeta primers. Profiled with immunoSEQ multiplex PCR; TCRdb holds only in-frame clones, not every one. Of about 120,000 clones detected, 70% to 80% appear once; the ten largest clones hold just under 3%. The CDR3 covers 19 residues. Germline-derived CDR1 and CDR2 are LNHDA and SQIVND (reference sequence). V dropped 4 bases and J dropped 10 bases, with 32 bases sitting between them. This clone turned up a few times. The chain recombines TRBV19 with TRBJ1-5; TRBD1 is a possible D gene (5 bases). This TCR was recovered from a woman in her late teens or twenties in good health and CMV-seropositive. Sequenced: PBMCs. The DNA of the CDR3 is TGTGCCAGTAGTACGCCTGACTGGGGGGGAATGCGAGACCCGGAACCCCAGCATTTT. Its translation: CASSTPDWGGMRDPEPQHF.